The 26 T cell receptor beta chains presented below share a single source sample, sequenced in a study of T cells after yellow fever vaccination. TCRdb reprocessed the 5' RACE reads via MiXCR and lists one record per CDR3 protein. The sample carries more than 350,000 distinct CDR3 sequences, roughly 12% recorded once. The sequenced sample was PBMCs, obtained on the day of the first yellow fever vaccination. These receptor sequences come from a man aged 18 to 35 who received the YFV17D yellow fever vaccine.

This rearrangement joins TRBV4-3 to TRBJ2-3; D is uncertain. Trimming cost V 1 base and J 0 bases, with 8 bases left between them. Germline CDR1 LGHNA, CDR2 YSLEER. CDR3 length: 15 amino acids. The CDR3 nucleotides are TGCGCCAGCAGCCAAGGCCCCCTTAGCACAGATACGCAGTATTTT. It translates to CASSQGPLSTDTQYF.

V is TRBV6-2 or TRBV6-3 and J is TRBJ2-2; 7 nucleotides align to TRBD1. Germline lookup yields CDR1 MNHEY and CDR2 SVGEGT. With 6 bases clipped from V and 9 bases from J, the junction kept 31 bases outside the gene matches. The CDR3 is made up of 21 amino acids. The CDR3 region is CASSRYGPRSFPGGSSWELFF. The DNA of the CDR3 is TGTGCCAGCAGCCGTTACGGCCCACGTTCCTTCCCAGGGGGATCTTCCTGGGAGCTGTTTTTT.

This sequence joins TRBV7-2 and TRBJ1-4, with TRBD1 as a possible D gene (5 bases). The V gene lost 5 bases and the J gene lost 2 bases, with 18 bases spanning the gap. In germline, CDR1 is SGHTA, CDR2 FQGNSA. There are 17 residues in the CDR3. The CDR3 spells CASSRRYQGLTNEKLFF. CDR3 sequence (DNA): TGTGCCAGCAGCCGCCGATACCAGGGTTTGACTAATGAAAAACTGTTTTTT.

The V and J genes are TRBV7-2 and TRBJ2-3; TRBD2 matches at 13 bases. The germline V gene has CDR1 SGHTA and CDR2 FQGNSA. CDR3 length equals 16 residues. Trimming at V came to 2 bases and at J to 5 bases, leaving 4 bases not matched to a gene. CDR3 in amino acids: CASSLTTSGGLDTQYF. Here the CDR3 DNA reads TGTGCCAGCAGCTTAACGACTAGCGGGGGGCTAGATACGCAGTATTTT.

In this sample, this clonotype turned up a few times. The rearrangement uses TRBV7-2 and TRBJ2-3; 12 bases fit TRBD2. CDR1 is SGHTA and CDR2 is FQGNSA in the germline V gene. J gave up 3 bases and V 2 bases, and 3 bases lay outside the gene matches. This CDR3 is built from 16 residues. The CDR3 protein is CASSLRTSGVTDTQYF. As DNA, the CDR3 is TGTGCCAGCAGCTTAAGGACTAGCGGGGTTACAGATACGCAGTATTTT.

The chain couples TRBV7-8 to TRBJ2-5, with D perhaps matching TRBD2 (7 bases). Trimming took 4 bases from V and 5 from J, leaving 20 bases between them. This CDR3 is built from 16 residues. Germline V lookup: CDR1 SGHVS, CDR2 FQNEAQ. This chain's CDR3 is CASSSSRWGGLETQYF. The CDR3 DNA follows: TGTGCCAGCAGCTCTTCTCGCTGGGGGGGGCTGGAGACCCAGTACTTC.

The rearrangement uses TRBV7-9 and TRBJ2-5; D tentatively fits TRBD1 or TRBD2 (7 bases each). The V and J ends lost 4 bases and 5 bases respectively, with 11 bases between them. Germline values: CDR1 SEHNR, CDR2 FQNEAQ (reference sequence). This CDR3 is built from 13 residues. CDR3 amino acids: CASSYRGGETQYF. The CDR3 region has the DNA TGTGCCAGCAGCTACAGGGGAGGGGAGACCCAGTACTTC.

The chain couples TRBV3-1 to TRBJ2-1; TRBD2 agrees at 7 bases. CDR3 length equals 12 residues. The V gene's germline CDR1 is LGHDT and CDR2 YNNKEL (reference sequence). The J segment lost 12 bases and the V segment lost 0 bases, leaving 2 bases of the junction unmatched. CDR3 DNA sequence: TGTGCCAGCAGCCAAGAGGGCGGGGGGCAGTTCTTC. Translated, it gives CASSQEGGGQFF.

This chain connects TRBV27 to TRBJ2-2; D not resolved. The CDR3 length is 12 residues. Between the trimmed V and J ends, which lost 5 bases and 6 bases, there was a span of 7 bases. Germline CDR1 reads MNHEY; CDR2 reads SMNVEV (reference sequence). The CDR3 nucleotides read TGTGCCAGCAGTCCTTGGCCCGGGGAGCTGTTTTTT. It specifies CASSPWPGELFF.

This clonotype was seen ten or more times. The chain couples TRBV4-2 to TRBJ1-4; D gene uncertain. The V gene lost 2 bases and the J gene lost 8 bases, with 6 bases spanning the gap. The CDR3 loop spans 12 amino acids. CDR1 and CDR2 (germline): LGHNA, YNFKEQ. The CDR3 loop is CASSQNTEKLFF. In DNA, the CDR3 is TGTGCCAGCAGCCAAAACACGGAAAAACTGTTTTTT.

Only a few counts were recorded for this clonotype. This sequence joins TRBV5-1 and TRBJ2-7, with TRBD1 matching 10 bases. Germline V gene lookup returns CDR1 SGHRS and CDR2 YFSETQ. The CDR3 is 14 amino acids. Trimming cost V 4 bases and J 5 bases; bases outside gene matches: 6. Here the CDR3 DNA reads TGCGCCAGCAGCCTGGGACAGGGGTGGGACGAGCAGTACGTC. It specifies CASSLGQGWDEQYV.

This clonotype was detected a few times. The chain combines TRBV5-1 with TRBJ2-1, with a tentative D call TRBD1 (5 bases). The CDR3 totals 15 residues. Germline CDR1 and CDR2: SGHRS and YFSETQ. The V and J ends lost 1 base and 5 bases respectively, with 13 bases between them. DNA of the CDR3: TGCGCCAGCAGCTTGAAGATGGGGCTCAACAATGAGCAGTTCTTC. It is translated as CASSLKMGLNNEQFF. Full variable domain (rest looked up from reference TRBV5-1 and TRBJ2-1): KAGVTQTPRYLIKTRGQQVTLSCSPISGHRSVSWYQQTPGQGLQFLFEYFSETQRNKGNFPGRFSGRQFSNSRSEMNVSTLELGDSALYLCASSLKMGLNNEQFFGPGTRLTVL.

This clonotype was counted between two and nine times. This chain links TRBV4-3 with TRBJ1-1; TRBD1 agrees at 7 bases. This CDR3 region has 15 residues. Germline-derived CDR1 and CDR2 are LGHNA and YSLEER. J was trimmed by 3 bases and V by 0 bases; bases with no gene match: 4. CDR3 amino acids: CASSQDPRGDTEAFF. The CDR3 DNA reads as TGCGCCAGCAGCCAAGATCCCAGGGGGGACACTGAAGCTTTCTTT.

This clonotype was found a few times. This chain connects TRBV4-1 to TRBJ1-6; D not resolved. The CDR3 has 14 residues. V gave up 4 bases and J gave up 7 bases, with 11 bases separating them. Germline CDR1 is MGHRA and CDR2 is YSYEKL. CDR3 loop: CASSRDMENSPLHF. DNA for the CDR3: TGCGCCAGCAGCCGAGACATGGAGAATTCACCCCTCCACTTT.

This clonotype showed up many times. The chain recombines TRBV5-4 with TRBJ2-5; TRBD2 might be the D (7 bases). The CDR3 runs 13 residues. Per the germline V gene, CDR1 is SGHNT and CDR2 is YYREEE (reference sequence). The ends were cut back, 1 base at V and 5 bases at J, with 9 bases in the middle. The CDR3 reads CASSLKGGETQYF. The CDR3 DNA follows: TGTGCCAGCAGCTTGAAGGGGGGGGAGACCCAGTACTTC.

This clonotype came up a few times. The J gene is TRBJ2-3, the V gene TRBV7-2; 12 nucleotides line up with TRBD2. This CDR3 is built from 17 residues. CDR1 is SGHTA and CDR2 is FQGNSA in the germline V gene. Unmatched junction bases numbered 7, after V lost 1 base and J lost 5 bases. The chain's CDR3 is CASSLVPSGGAEDTQYF. CDR3 DNA: TGTGCCAGCAGCTTAGTCCCTAGCGGGGGGGCAGAAGATACGCAGTATTTT. Complete variable domain (other parts from reference TRBV7-2 and TRBJ2-3): GAGVSQSPSNKVTEKGKDVELRCDPISGHTALYWYRQSLGQGLEFLIYFQGNSAPDKSGLPSDRFSAERTGGSVSTLTIQRTQQEDSAVYLCASSLVPSGGAEDTQYFGPGTRLTVL.

This clonotype came up a few times. The chain links TRBV6-6 to TRBJ2-7, with D possibly called TRBD1 or TRBD2 (6 bases each). V lost 8 bases, J lost 7 bases, and 9 bases lay in between. The CDR3 is 10 amino acids. From germline, CDR1 is MNHNY and CDR2 SVGAGI (reference sequence). CDR3 coding DNA: TGTGCCAGCGTAGGGGGGGAGCAGTACTTC. Translated: CASVGGEQYF.

This clonotype has only a few counts. The chain employs TRBV7-2 and TRBJ2-1; perhaps TRBD2 as D (5 bases). Between the trimmed V and J ends, which lost 5 bases and 5 bases, there was a span of 10 bases. Germline CDR1 and CDR2: SGHTA and FQGNSA. The CDR3 totals 13 residues. The CDR3, as DNA: TGTGCCAGCAGCATCGGACTGGACAATGAGCAGTTCTTC. Amino acid sequence: CASSIGLDNEQFF.

This clonotype was observed many times. V gene TRBV7-2 combines with J gene TRBJ1-2; a possible D gene is TRBD1 (6 bases). CDR1 SGHTA and CDR2 FQGNSA come from the germline V gene. The CDR3 covers 14 residues. Between the trimmed V and J ends, which lost 3 bases and 6 bases, there was a span of 14 bases. The CDR3, as DNA: TGTGCCAGCAGCTTCCCGACAGGAGCGAATGGCTACACCTTC. Its translation is CASSFPTGANGYTF.

This clonotype appeared many times. This chain joins TRBV18 and TRBJ1-1; D might be TRBD1 (6 bases). Per the germline V gene, CDR1 is KGHSH and CDR2 is LQKENI. The V and J ends lost 4 bases and 1 base respectively, with 7 bases between them. The CDR3 has 13 amino acids. The CDR3 sequence: CASSRTANTEAFF. The CDR3 DNA is TGTGCCAGCTCACGGACAGCGAACACTGAAGCTTTCTTT.

This clonotype was found many times. The chain employs TRBV5-1 and TRBJ2-3; D gene uncertain. Deletions cut 0 bases from V and 4 bases from J, with 6 bases between. The CDR3 covers 13 residues. CDR1 SGHRS and CDR2 YFSETQ come from the germline V gene. CDR3 DNA sequence: TGCGCCAGCAGCTTGGTTCCCTCAGATACGCAGTATTTT. Amino acids: CASSLVPSDTQYF.

In this sample, this clonotype turned up a few times. This sequence joins TRBV5-8 and TRBJ1-5, with D perhaps matching TRBD1 (5 bases). Trimming cost V 2 bases and J 7 bases, with 13 bases left between them. In germline, CDR1 is SGHTS, CDR2 YDEGEE. The CDR3 is made up of 14 amino acids. CDR3: CASSFGGVRQPQHF. The CDR3 coding sequence is TGTGCCAGCAGCTTTGGGGGGGTCCGACAGCCCCAGCATTTT.

V is TRBV2 and J is TRBJ1-5; TRBD1 is a possible D gene (5 bases). Trimming cost V 5 bases and J 6 bases, with 14 bases left between them. There are 14 residues in the CDR3. Germline CDR1 is SNHLY and CDR2 is FYNNEI. CDR3 DNA sequence: TGTGCCAGCAGTCTAAGGGCTGGGGGTCAGCCCCAGCATTTT. As protein: CASSLRAGGQPQHF.

This clonotype showed up many times. This chain joins TRBV6-2 or TRBV6-3 and TRBJ2-6; D gene unclear. Trimming stripped 5 bases from V and 0 bases from J, with 8 bases between. The germline V gene encodes CDR1 MNHEY and CDR2 SVGEGT. There are 15 residues in the CDR3. In DNA form, the CDR3 reads TGTGCCAGCAGTCGCCGGGTCTCTGGGGCCAACGTCCTGACTTTC. Amino acid sequence: CASSRRVSGANVLTF.

The V call is TRBV20-1, the J call TRBJ2-5; perhaps TRBD1 as D (6 bases). CDR3 length: 15 residues. Between the trimmed V and J ends, which lost 3 bases and 3 bases, there was a span of 17 bases. Germline assignment: CDR1 DFQATT and CDR2 SNEGSKA (reference sequence). The CDR3, as DNA: TGCAGTGCTAGGATTCTTGGGACAAACGAAGAGACCCAGTACTTC. As protein: CSARILGTNEETQYF.

This clonotype was observed many times. The chain is built from TRBV18 and TRBJ2-7; unclear D gene. Germline lookup yields CDR1 KGHSH and CDR2 LQKENI. Deletions cut 3 bases from V and 3 bases from J, with 3 bases between. The CDR3 extends over 11 amino acids. As DNA, the CDR3 is TGTGCCAGCTCACCGCACTACGAGCAGTACTTC. This sequence encodes CASSPHYEQYF.